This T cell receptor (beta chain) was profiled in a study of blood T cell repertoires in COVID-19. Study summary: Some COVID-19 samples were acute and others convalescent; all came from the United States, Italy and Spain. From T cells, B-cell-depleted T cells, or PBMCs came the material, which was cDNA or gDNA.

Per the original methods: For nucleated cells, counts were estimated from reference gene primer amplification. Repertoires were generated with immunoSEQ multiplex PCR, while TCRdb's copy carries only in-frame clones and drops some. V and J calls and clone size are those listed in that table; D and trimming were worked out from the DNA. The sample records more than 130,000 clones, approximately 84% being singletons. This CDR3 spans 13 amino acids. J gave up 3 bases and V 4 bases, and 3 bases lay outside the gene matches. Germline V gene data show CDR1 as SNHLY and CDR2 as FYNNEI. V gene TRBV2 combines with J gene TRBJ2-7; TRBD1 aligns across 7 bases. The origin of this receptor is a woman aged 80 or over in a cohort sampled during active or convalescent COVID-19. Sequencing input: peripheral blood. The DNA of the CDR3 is TGTGCCAGCAGTGGGGACAGTTACTACGAGCAGTACTTC. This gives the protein CASSGDSYYEQYF.